This T cell receptor beta chain is drawn from a study of blood T cell repertoires in COVID-19. Study-level background: Nucleic acid was either cDNA or gDNA, and it came from T cells, B-cell-depleted T cells, or PBMCs.

Original processing notes: Nucleated cell number was recorded as an estimate derived from reference gene primer amplification. The data were produced by immunoSEQ multiplex PCR, yet TCRdb's version contains in-frame clones alone and is incomplete. V, J and clone size are those of that table, while D and trimming were read from the DNA. The sample lists around 230,000 clones; 88% were seen once. The CDR3 runs to 14 residues. The V gene's germline CDR1 is SGHTA and CDR2 FQGNSA. V was shortened by 1 base and J by 9 bases, with 13 bases between the two germline ends. Participants spanned ages 18 to 89 years and resided in about two dozen US areas.

This sequence originates from a middle-aged woman with acute COVID-19. The chain is built from TRBV7-2 and TRBJ2-1; no clear D. The sample taken for sequencing was PBMCs or T cells enriched from blood (not recorded which). CDR3 nucleotide sequence: TGTGCCAGCAGCTTAGTCACCGGGTCCGGTGAGCAGTTCTTC. Translating it yields CASSLVTGSGEQFF.